The 25 T cell receptor beta chains below come from one sample, sequenced in a study of blood T cell repertoires in COVID-19. TCRdb's table, derived via immunoSEQ multiplex PCR, lists solely in-frame clones and lacks some. The data show roughly 260,000 clones, about nine tenths seen once. Sequencing used peripheral blood. These receptors came from a person aged 18 to 29 with COVID-19, enrolled during active disease.

The sample holds one count of this clone. Other DNA variants within this sample encode the same CDR3. The J gene is TRBJ2-7, the V gene TRBV19, with D perhaps TRBD1 (6 bases). The CDR3 totals 14 residues. Germline values: CDR1 LNHDA, CDR2 SQIVND (reference sequence). V dropped 3 bases and J dropped 3 bases, with 12 bases sitting between them. The CDR3, as DNA: TGTGCCAGTAGTATCGGCCAGGGGAGCTACGAGCAGTACTTC. Translating it yields CASSIGQGSYEQYF.

This chain links TRBV9 with TRBJ2-7, with 7 bases identical to TRBD1. V dropped 3 bases and J dropped 6; count of bases not matched to a gene: 9. The germline gives CDR1 SGDLS, CDR2 YYNGEE. The CDR3 runs to 14 residues. The CDR3 spells CASSAPGGPLEQYF. The DNA of the CDR3 is TGTGCCAGCAGCGCACCAGGGGGTCCCCTCGAGCAGTACTTC.

The rearrangement links TRBV5-1 to TRBJ2-6; the match to TRBD2 covers 7 bases. The J segment lost 1 base and the V segment lost 4 bases, leaving 8 bases of the junction unmatched. Germline V gene lookup returns CDR1 SGHRS and CDR2 YFSETQ. The CDR3 has 17 amino acids. CDR3 DNA: TGCGCCAGCAGCCCGCTAGCGGTAGCTTCTGGGGCCAACGTCCTGACTTTC. This translates into CASSPLAVASGANVLTF.

The chain joins TRBV16 to TRBJ1-5; D is unclear. CDR3 size: 17 residues. Trimming took off 3 bases at V and 1 base at J, with 16 bases between the two ends. CDR1 and CDR2 from the germline V gene are KGHSY and FQNENV. CDR3 sequence: CASSHLAGSGSNQPQHF. The CDR3 DNA is TGTGCCAGCAGCCATTTGGCTGGCAGTGGCAGCAATCAGCCCCAGCATTTT.

J is TRBJ2-1 and V is TRBV6-5; 11 nucleotides match TRBD2. Germline V gene sequence: CDR1 MNHEY, CDR2 SVGAGI. The CDR3 consists of 14 residues. V shed 10 bases and J 4 bases; nucleotides not matched to a gene: 6. The CDR3, as DNA: TGTGCCACCAGAGGACTAGCGGGTTACAATGAGCAGTTCTTC. The encoded protein is CATRGLAGYNEQFF.

The chain recombines TRBV6-2 or TRBV6-3 with TRBJ1-5, with D uncertain. Looked up from germline, CDR1 is MNHEY and CDR2 is SVGEGT. V was cut by 2 bases and J by 8 bases, with 10 bases left in between. This CDR3 has 13 residues. The CDR3 spells CASSYQSREPQHF. CDR3 bases: TGTGCCAGCAGTTACCAGTCCCGGGAGCCCCAGCATTTT.

The chain is built from TRBV25-1 and TRBJ2-2, with 12 nucleotides matching TRBD1. The trim removed 6 bases at V and 7 bases at J, leaving 6 bases unmatched. The CDR3 contains 15 residues. CDR1 and CDR2 from the germline V gene are MGHDK and SYGVNS. Here the CDR3 reads CASSRDRGLIGELFF. CDR3 coding DNA: TGTGCCAGCAGCAGGGACAGGGGGCTAATCGGGGAGCTGTTTTTT.

The chain is built from TRBV28 and TRBJ1-5, with TRBD1 matching 7 bases. CDR1 MDHEN and CDR2 SYDVKM come from the germline V gene. V lost 7 bases and J lost 5; bases outside the gene matches: 8. This CDR3 comprises 14 residues. As DNA, the CDR3 is TGTGCCAGCACCCCTGGACAGGATGATCAGCCCCAGCATTTT. Amino acids: CASTPGQDDQPQHF.

The gene calls are TRBV3-1 (or the pseudogene TRBV3-2) and TRBJ1-1, with D maybe TRBD1 (5 bases). The CDR3 totals 20 residues. V was pared by 0 bases and J by 1 base, with 24 bases between. CDR1 and CDR2 (germline): LGHDT, YNNKEL (reference sequence). CDR3 in DNA: TGTGCCAGCAGCCAAGATTTTTGGCCCCCCCCCGACAGACCGAACACTGAAGCTTTCTTT. Residues: CASSQDFWPPPDRPNTEAFF.

This clone appeared once. The V call is TRBV7-9, the J call TRBJ2-2; 11 bases line up with TRBD2. Germline trimming cut 6 bases from V and 3 bases from J; bases unmatched to any gene: 9. Looked up from germline, CDR1 is SEHNR and CDR2 is FQNEAQ (reference sequence). This CDR3 contains 17 residues. This chain's CDR3 is CASRFPPGLADTGELFF. In DNA, the CDR3 is TGTGCCAGCAGATTCCCTCCGGGACTAGCGGACACCGGGGAGCTGTTTTTT.

J is TRBJ1-1 and V is TRBV13; TRBD1 agrees at 7 bases. With V trimmed by 0 bases and J by 3 bases, 4 bases remained unmatched. The CDR3 length is 15 residues. From germline, CDR1 is PRHDT and CDR2 FYEKMQ (reference sequence). This chain's CDR3 is CASSLGGRGYTEAFF. For the CDR3, the DNA is TGTGCCAGCAGCTTAGGGGGCAGGGGGTACACTGAAGCTTTCTTT.

The chain joins TRBV20-1 to TRBJ1-5; D is uncertain. Trimming left V 3 bases short and J 3 bases short, with 9 bases between. CDR3 length: 13 amino acids. From germline, CDR1 is DFQATT and CDR2 SNEGSKA (reference sequence). DNA for the CDR3: TGCAGTGCTAGTGCATCGGTCAATCAGCCCCAGCATTTT. Translated: CSASASVNQPQHF.

The genes are TRBV14 and TRBJ1-6; 8 bases align to TRBD1. Unmatched junction bases numbered 5, after V lost 2 bases and J lost 8 bases. Germline V CDR1 and CDR2: SGHDN, FVKESK. The CDR3 totals 15 residues. The CDR3 DNA reads TGTGCCAGCAGCCAATATTCCAGGGGGCATTCACCCCTCCACTTT. Amino acids: CASSQYSRGHSPLHF.

J is TRBJ1-5 and V is TRBV19, with 7 bases identical to TRBD1. The V gene end was trimmed by 4 bases and the J gene end by 5 bases; junction bases not matched to a gene: 11. CDR1 and CDR2 from the germline V gene are LNHDA and SQIVND (reference sequence). There are 16 residues in the CDR3. The CDR3 nucleotides are TGTGCCAGTAGTAGGCTGACAGGGACACGCGATCAGCCCCAGCATTTT. It yields the protein CASSRLTGTRDQPQHF.

The J gene is TRBJ1-1, the V gene TRBV5-1; no firm D call. Germline V CDR1 and CDR2: SGHRS, YFSETQ. This CDR3 has 14 residues. V was trimmed by 0 bases and J by 0 bases, leaving 6 bases between them. CDR3 sequence (DNA): TGCGCCAGCAGCTTGGCCGTAATGAACACTGAAGCTTTCTTT. Its translation is CASSLAVMNTEAFF.

V gene TRBV27 combines with J gene TRBJ2-3; 10 nucleotides align to TRBD2. The CDR3 spans 17 residues. V trimming: 3 bases; J trimming: 4 bases; junction bases outside the gene matches: 10. Germline CDR1 and CDR2: MNHEY and SMNVEV (reference sequence). The CDR3 here is CASSLTPSGSSPDTQYF. CDR3 sequence (DNA): TGTGCCAGCAGTTTGACCCCTAGCGGGAGCAGCCCAGATACGCAGTATTTT.

V gene TRBV6-5 combines with J gene TRBJ1-1; 7 positions agree with TRBD1. CDR3 length equals 14 residues. V trimming: 6 bases; J trimming: 0 bases; junction bases outside the gene matches: 4. Germline CDR1 reads MNHEY; CDR2 reads SVGAGI. DNA for the CDR3: TGTGCCAGCAGACCGGGACAGATGAACACTGAAGCTTTCTTT. Translation gives CASRPGQMNTEAFF.

The rearrangement joins TRBV6-2 or TRBV6-3 to TRBJ2-3; a weak D match, TRBD2 (6 bases). Germline assignment: CDR1 MNHEY and CDR2 SVGEGT. The CDR3 runs to 14 residues. With 3 bases removed from V and 3 bases from J, the gap between germline ends came to 10 bases. Here the CDR3 reads CASSYLTRTDTQYF. The CDR3, as DNA: TGTGCCAGCAGTTATTTGACTAGGACAGATACGCAGTATTTT.

J is TRBJ2-3 and V is TRBV5-8; D perhaps matches TRBD2 (5 bases). With 6 bases removed from V and 7 bases from J, the gap between germline ends came to 18 bases. Germline lookup yields CDR1 SGHTS and CDR2 YDEGEE. The CDR3 sequence is 14 residues long. The DNA of the CDR3 is TGTGCCAGCACTTCCGGGGTAGGGTTGAATACGCAGTATTTT. Protein: CASTSGVGLNTQYF.

The chain combines TRBV19 with TRBJ2-1; the match to TRBD2 covers 13 bases. The CDR3 runs to 17 residues. Germline V gene sequence: CDR1 LNHDA, CDR2 SQIVND (reference sequence). Trimming took 2 bases from V and 7 from J; bases not matched to a gene: 8. CDR3 protein: CASSISAGTSGINEQFF. DNA of the CDR3: TGTGCCAGTAGTATATCTGCCGGGACTAGCGGGATAAATGAGCAGTTCTTC.

The rearrangement links TRBV13 to TRBJ2-5; possibly TRBD2 for D (6 bases). In germline, CDR1 is PRHDT, CDR2 FYEKMQ (reference sequence). The CDR3 is made up of 16 amino acids. The germline V and J ends were trimmed by 0 bases and 4 bases, with 15 bases remaining between them. The CDR3 here is CASSLGSGPSRETQYF. The CDR3 coding sequence is TGTGCCAGCAGCTTAGGGAGCGGGCCTAGCAGAGAGACCCAGTACTTC.

This clone appeared once. V usage is TRBV28 and J usage is TRBJ1-1; TRBD1 matches 9 bases. Losses at the gene ends were 4 bases for V and 1 base for J; bases not matched to a gene: 10. Germline V gives CDR1 MDHEN, CDR2 SYDVKM. The CDR3 runs to 17 residues. CDR3 in DNA: TGTGCCAGCAGTTCCCCCGGGACAGGGTTTAAGAACACTGAAGCTTTCTTT. Its translation: CASSSPGTGFKNTEAFF.

The rearrangement uses TRBV24-1 and TRBJ2-1; no firm D call. From germline, CDR1 is KGHDR and CDR2 SFDVKD. CDR3 length: 13 amino acids. V was shortened by 3 bases and J by 6 bases, with 8 bases between the two germline ends. This chain's CDR3 is CATSDDTSNEQFF. CDR3 nucleotides: TGTGCCACCAGTGATGACACAAGCAATGAGCAGTTCTTC.

The rearrangement joins TRBV5-8 to TRBJ1-2; D is uncertain. The CDR3 spans 11 residues. V gave up 4 bases and J gave up 4 bases, with 5 bases separating them. CDR1 and CDR2 (germline): SGHTS, YDEGEE. The CDR3 DNA reads as TGTGCCAGCAGCCTCGTCTATGGCTACACCTTC. It translates to CASSLVYGYTF. The whole variable domain, filled in from reference TRBV5-8 and TRBJ1-2, reads EAGVTQSPTHLIKTRGQQATLRCSPISGHTSVYWYQQALGLGLQFLLWYDEGEERNRGNFPPRFSGRQFPNYSSELNVNALELEDSALYLCASSLVYGYTFGSGTRLTVV.

This clone was observed once. The V call is TRBV7-8, the J call TRBJ2-2, with D perhaps TRBD2 (6 bases). Germline V gene data show CDR1 as SGHVS and CDR2 as FQNEAQ. This CDR3 spans 15 amino acids. Trimming removed 2 bases from V and 4 bases from J, with 11 bases in between. Here the CDR3 reads CASSLQRVPTGELFF. CDR3 nucleotide sequence: TGTGCCAGCAGCTTACAGCGGGTTCCCACCGGGGAGCTGTTTTTT.